This T cell receptor (beta chain) appears in the sequencing data of a study of technical replicates of blood from a few donors. Using immunoSEQ multiplex PCR, the repertoire was profiled, and TCRdb retains in-frame clones only, with some absent. The table includes about 61,000 clones, around 97% detected once. CDR1 is SGHAT, CDR2 FQNNGV, per germline. V gave up 5 bases and J gave up 7 bases; unmatched junction bases: 15. This CDR3 has 16 amino acids. The sequencing sample was made of T cells isolated from PBMCs. V usage is TRBV11-2 and J usage is TRBJ2-7, with 9 bases identical to TRBD1. This receptor was obtained from a human donor in good health. The CDR3 reads CASSPPSGDRVWEQYF. The CDR3 DNA reads as TGTGCCAGCAGCCCCCCCTCCGGGGACAGGGTATGGGAGCAGTACTTC. Drawing the rest from reference TRBV11-2 and TRBJ2-7, the complete variable domain is EAGVAQSPRYKIIEKRQSVAFWCNPISGHATLYWYQQILGQGPKLLIQFQNNGVVDDSQLPKDRFSAERLKGVDSTLKIQPAKLEDSAVYLCASSPPSGDRVWEQYFGPGTRLTVT.